These 28 T cell receptor beta chains share one sample of origin, sequenced in a study of vaccination and CD4 T cells after COVID-19. No antigens are known for them. Described treatment: roughly 10-day PBMC culture with coronavirus spike peptide pools or control peptides (ViraFEST assay). Cultured CD4+ T-cell DNA underwent Oncomine TCR Beta short-read sequencing. One entry per CDR3 protein results from TCRdb running MiXCR on the PCR reads. The data hold about 15,000 distinct CDR3 sequences, with more than 65% observed a single time. The sample was CD4+ T cells from blood, cultured in vitro. These TCRs come from a human donor who had recovered from COVID-19.

This sequence joins TRBV5-4 and TRBJ2-1, with TRBD2 identical over 7 bases. CDR1 and CDR2 from the germline V gene are SGHNT and YYREEE (reference sequence). The CDR3 covers 14 residues. Losses at the gene ends were 2 bases for V and 7 bases for J; bases not matched to a gene: 6. The CDR3 loop reads CASSFGREPNEQFF. The CDR3 coding sequence is TGTGCCAGCAGCTTTGGGCGGGAGCCGAATGAGCAGTTCTTC.

The chain couples TRBV20-1 to TRBJ2-3; D is unclear. The CDR3 length is 10 residues. V was cut by 1 base and J by 6 bases, with 2 bases left in between. Germline CDR1 is DFQATT and CDR2 is SNEGSKA (reference sequence). DNA of the CDR3: TGCAGTGCTAGAGTGGATACGCAGTATTTT. Protein sequence: CSARVDTQYF.

Comment on this clonotype: A read error may produce the germline difference seen at one junction end. The chain uses TRBV7-2 and TRBJ2-4; D gene unclear. Looked up from germline, CDR1 is SGHTA and CDR2 is FQGNSA. This CDR3 contains 16 residues. Here the CDR3 DNA reads TGCGCCAGCAGCCAAGATCGGGTAGAGAACAAAAACATTCAGTACTTC. Protein sequence: CASSQDRVENKNIQYF. The full variable domain, completed using reference TRBV7-2 and TRBJ2-4, is GAGVSQSPSNKVTEKGKDVELRCDPISGHTALYWYRQSLGQGLEFLIYFQGNSAPDKSGLPSDRFSAERTGGSVSTLTIQRTQQEDSAVYLCASSQDRVENKNIQYFGAGTRLSVL.

The genes are TRBV7-9 and TRBJ1-5; TRBD1 agrees at 7 bases. V lost 5 bases to trimming and J lost 2 bases; unmatched junction nucleotides: 9. The CDR3 is 16 residues long. The germline CDR1 and CDR2 sequences are SEHNR and FQNEAQ (reference sequence). DNA of the CDR3: TGTGCCAGCAGCGCGTGGGGGACAGACGGCAATCAGCCCCAGCATTTT. It yields the protein CASSAWGTDGNQPQHF. The variable domain in full, with the rest retrieved from reference TRBV7-9 and TRBJ1-5, is DTGVSQNPRHKITKRGQNVTFRCDPISEHNRLYWYRQTLGQGPEFLTYFQNEAQLEKSRLLSDRFSAERPKGSFSTLEIQRTEQGDSAMYLCASSAWGTDGNQPQHFGDGTRLSIL.

The V gene is TRBV6-1, the J gene TRBJ1-5; D gene unclear. Per germline, CDR1 MNHNS and CDR2 SASEGT. CDR3 length: 14 residues. V was shortened by 6 bases and J by 1 base, with 10 bases between the two germline ends. The CDR3 protein is CASSWTDSNQPQHF. CDR3 in DNA: TGTGCCAGCAGCTGGACGGACAGCAATCAGCCCCAGCATTTT.

The V and J genes are TRBV6-2 or TRBV6-3 and TRBJ1-1; 8 bases match TRBD1. Per germline, CDR1 MNHEY and CDR2 SVGEGT. The trim removed 5 bases at V and 7 bases at J, leaving 9 bases unmatched. The CDR3 sequence is 14 residues long. The CDR3 is CASSRPPGQGEAFF. As DNA, the CDR3 is TGTGCCAGCAGTCGCCCGCCAGGACAGGGTGAAGCTTTCTTT.

This clonotype was found once. This chain connects TRBV5-4 to TRBJ1-2; the match to TRBD1 covers 7 bases. The CDR3 is 16 residues long. V dropped 0 bases and J dropped 5; count of bases not matched to a gene: 10. Per the germline V gene, CDR1 is SGHNT and CDR2 is YYREEE (reference sequence). Here the CDR3 reads CASSLAAQGVKYGYTF. CDR3 sequence (DNA): TGTGCCAGCAGCTTGGCCGCGCAGGGGGTTAAGTATGGCTACACCTTC.

This rearrangement joins TRBV7-9 to TRBJ2-5, with D possibly being TRBD2 (6 bases). The CDR3 loop spans 15 amino acids. Germline CDR1 and CDR2: SEHNR and FQNEAQ (reference sequence). V dropped 0 bases and J dropped 4 bases, with 12 bases sitting between them. The CDR3 DNA reads as TGTGCCAGCAGCTTAGCCGGGGGAGTAAGAGAGACCCAGTACTTC. This gives the protein CASSLAGGVRETQYF.

This clonotype has a handful of counts. This chain uses TRBV2 with TRBJ2-4; unclear D gene. V gave up 10 bases and J gave up 9 bases, with 19 bases separating them. Looked up from germline, CDR1 is SNHLY and CDR2 is FYNNEI. CDR3 length: 13 amino acids. The CDR3, as DNA: TGTGCCACCTTCATACCGGGTGGCGGCATTCAGTACTTC. Its translation: CATFIPGGGIQYF.

This sequence joins TRBV7-9 and TRBJ1-2; possibly TRBD1 for D (6 bases). Per the germline V gene, CDR1 is SEHNR and CDR2 is FQNEAQ (reference sequence). V lost 4 bases and J 3 bases, leaving 18 bases between the germline ends. This CDR3 has 16 residues. CDR3 residues: CASSSRGGGADYGYTF. CDR3 sequence (DNA): TGTGCCAGCAGCTCGCGAGGGGGGGGCGCTGACTATGGCTACACCTTC.

This clonotype was seen a handful of times. This sequence joins TRBV27 and TRBJ1-6; D might be TRBD1 (5 bases). From germline, CDR1 is MNHEY and CDR2 SMNVEV (reference sequence). The CDR3 is made up of 15 amino acids. Deletions cut 3 bases from V and 3 bases from J, with 9 bases between. The CDR3 DNA reads TGTGCCAGCAGTTTGAAAGGGGTCTATAATTCACCCCTCCACTTT. Encoded protein: CASSLKGVYNSPLHF.

CDR3 loop: CASSLDGVNYGYTF. The DNA of the CDR3 is TGCGCCAGCAGCTTGGATGGGGTGAACTATGGCTACACCTTC. V gene TRBV5-1 combines with J gene TRBJ1-2; D gene uncertain. CDR1 is SGHRS and CDR2 is YFSETQ in the germline V gene. There are 14 residues in the CDR3. Trimming pared 0 bases from V and 2 bases from J, leaving 8 bases between.

This CDR3 reads CASKAESDNSPLHF. CDR3 coding DNA: TGTGCCAGCAAGGCCGAGTCCGATAATTCACCCCTCCACTTT. V and J are TRBV6-1 and TRBJ1-6; D remains unclear. The V and J ends lost 7 bases and 5 bases respectively, with 12 bases between them. From germline, CDR1 is MNHNS and CDR2 SASEGT. The CDR3 is made up of 14 amino acids.

This clonotype came up a few times. The chain uses TRBV7-9 and TRBJ1-3, with a tentative D call TRBD1 (6 bases). Germline assignment: CDR1 SEHNR and CDR2 FQNEAQ (reference sequence). This CDR3 contains 16 residues. V was shortened by 0 bases and J by 0 bases, with 9 bases between the two germline ends. The CDR3 reads CASSLAWTVSGNTIYF. CDR3 DNA: TGTGCCAGCAGCTTAGCGTGGACAGTCTCTGGAAACACCATATATTTT. Complete variable domain (other parts from reference TRBV7-9 and TRBJ1-3): DTGVSQNPRHKITKRGQNVTFRCDPISEHNRLYWYRQTLGQGPEFLTYFQNEAQLEKSRLLSDRFSAERPKGSFSTLEIQRTEQGDSAMYLCASSLAWTVSGNTIYFGEGSWLTVV.

This sequence joins TRBV6-5 and TRBJ2-1; D is perhaps TRBD1 (6 bases). There are 15 residues in the CDR3. Deletions cut 4 bases from V and 9 bases from J, with 19 bases between. Looked up from germline, CDR1 is MNHEY and CDR2 is SVGAGI. CDR3 sequence (DNA): TGTGCCAGCAGTTCCCCTCAGGGGCGGTTGGTTGAGCAGTTCTTC. Its protein product is CASSSPQGRLVEQFF.

The chain joins TRBV10-1 to TRBJ2-1, with D tentatively TRBD1 or TRBD2 (5 bases each). CDR1 WNHNN and CDR2 SYGVQD come from the germline V gene (reference sequence). The CDR3 contains 17 residues. V shed 9 bases and J shed 3 bases, with 24 bases lying between them. This chain's CDR3 is CARSPGTRPLFYNEQFF. The CDR3 DNA reads as TGCGCCAGATCCCCCGGGACCCGACCTCTCTTCTACAATGAGCAGTTCTTC.

This clonotype was detected only a few times. The chain joins TRBV7-2 to TRBJ1-2; D is uncertain. The CDR3 contains 15 residues. Trimming stripped 5 bases from V and 0 bases from J, with 13 bases between. Germline V gives CDR1 SGHTA, CDR2 FQGNSA. The CDR3 DNA sequence: TGTGCCAGCAGCCCGCGGACGGCAGCTAACTATGGCTACACCTTC. It specifies CASSPRTAANYGYTF.

V is TRBV6-1 and J is TRBJ1-2, with TRBD1 matching 10 bases. Germline V gene data show CDR1 as MNHNS and CDR2 as SASEGT. The CDR3 contains 15 residues. Trimming took 6 bases from V and 8 from J; bases not matched to a gene: 12. In nucleotides, the CDR3 is TGTGCCAGCAGGGACAGGGGGACAGGCAGGTTCGGCTACACCTTC. Its protein is CASRDRGTGRFGYTF.

The V and J genes are TRBV28 and TRBJ1-5; a possible D gene is TRBD1 (5 bases). The germline V gene has CDR1 MDHEN and CDR2 SYDVKM. The V and J ends lost 5 bases and 0 bases respectively, with 14 bases between them. The CDR3 extends over 16 amino acids. The CDR3 bases are TGTGCCAGCAGTCGAGTACAGGACCTTAGCAATCAGCCCCAGCATTTT. Amino acids: CASSRVQDLSNQPQHF.

The J gene is TRBJ2-2, the V gene TRBV24-1; no clear D. Looked up from germline, CDR1 is KGHDR and CDR2 is SFDVKD. V was trimmed by 5 bases and J by 7 bases, leaving 7 bases between them. This CDR3 is built from 12 residues. The CDR3 is CATSAEVGELFF. The CDR3 DNA follows: TGTGCCACCAGTGCCGAAGTCGGGGAGCTGTTTTTT.

This sequence joins TRBV9 and TRBJ1-2, with D tentatively TRBD1 (6 bases). Germline lookup yields CDR1 SGDLS and CDR2 YYNGEE. V was pared by 3 bases and J by 6 bases, with 15 bases between. The CDR3 length is 14 residues. The CDR3 loop is CASSGHRKGDGYTF. The CDR3 bases are TGTGCCAGCAGCGGACACCGGAAGGGGGATGGCTACACCTTC.

The chain employs TRBV28 and TRBJ2-5; D may match TRBD1 or TRBD2 (6 bases each). The CDR3 length is 13 residues. The V gene lost 5 bases and the J gene lost 3 bases, with 10 bases spanning the gap. Germline CDR1 and CDR2: MDHEN and SYDVKM. The CDR3 loop reads CASSPGDKETQYF. CDR3 nucleotides: TGTGCCAGCAGTCCGGGGGACAAAGAGACCCAGTACTTC.

In nucleotides, the CDR3 is TGCAGTGCTAGAGATCGGACAGGGAGAGGTATCCACGAGCAGTACTTC. This gives the protein CSARDRTGRGIHEQYF. The chain joins TRBV20-1 to TRBJ2-7, with 8 bases matching TRBD1. Germline V gene data show CDR1 as DFQATT and CDR2 as SNEGSKA (reference sequence). The CDR3 sequence is 16 residues long. The junction had 12 bases not matched to a gene; V was cut back by 0 bases and J by 5 bases.

The V and J genes are TRBV6-2 or TRBV6-3 and TRBJ1-2; 9 nucleotides align to TRBD1. CDR3 length equals 14 residues. Germline loops: CDR1 MNHEY, CDR2 SVGEGT. V lost 5 bases and J lost 2; bases outside the gene matches: 3. As DNA, the CDR3 is TGTGCCAGCAGTGGGGACAGGGCGAACTATGGCTACACCTTC. It translates to CASSGDRANYGYTF.

The chain carries TRBV7-2 and TRBJ1-1, with D unresolved. V lost 5 bases and J 5 bases, leaving 18 bases between the germline ends. The CDR3 totals 15 residues. Germline CDR1 and CDR2: SGHTA and FQGNSA. The CDR3 DNA reads as TGTGCCAGCAGCGGATACAGCCCTCCGGGGACTGAAGCTTTCTTT. It codes for CASSGYSPPGTEAFF.

V usage is TRBV18 and J usage is TRBJ1-2; perhaps TRBD1 as D (5 bases). V dropped 5 bases and J dropped 4 bases, with 14 bases sitting between them. The CDR3 contains 14 residues. The germline V gene encodes CDR1 KGHSH and CDR2 LQKENI. The CDR3 DNA is TGTGCCAGCTCATCTTCCCCCGACAGCTATGGCTACACCTTC. Protein product: CASSSSPDSYGYTF.

The chain joins TRBV30 to TRBJ2-1; D is perhaps TRBD1 or TRBD2 (5 bases each). From germline, CDR1 is GTSNPN and CDR2 SVGIG (reference sequence). V was clipped by 5 bases and J by 3 bases, with 5 bases between them. CDR3 length: 11 residues. CDR3 sequence (DNA): TGTGCCTGGGGGGGCTACAATGAGCAGTTCTTC. Amino acid sequence: CAWGGYNEQFF.

The chain uses TRBV20-1 and TRBJ1-2; TRBD1 is a possible D gene (5 bases). Trimming pared 3 bases from V and 0 bases from J, leaving 11 bases between. The CDR3 spans 14 residues. Per germline, CDR1 DFQATT and CDR2 SNEGSKA (reference sequence). In nucleotides, the CDR3 is TGCAGTGCTAGTGGGGCCAGGCCTAACTATGGCTACACCTTC. Translation gives CSASGARPNYGYTF.